This T cell receptor beta chain is from a study of metastatic and nonmetastatic thyroid tumors. Study-wide points: Malignant tumors reportedly showed significantly higher TCR beta diversity than benign nodules in both blood and tumor.

This CDR3 spans 12 amino acids. Germline CDR1 PRHDT, CDR2 FYEKMQ (reference sequence). Deletions cut 4 bases from V and 3 bases from J, with 7 bases between. This clone was counted ten times or more. Its antigen remains unidentified. No treatment of any kind had been given to any patient before thyroid surgery. TCRdb redid the clone calls on the PCR reads using MiXCR. The sample records 9,400 or so clones, about 33% being singletons. Sequencing used adjacent normal tissue. The clonotype was recovered from a female donor with papillary thyroid cancer or a benign thyroid nodule (not recorded which). Some clones in this sample may be carry-over from other donors' samples. This chain uses TRBV13 with TRBJ2-7; D unresolved. The CDR3 region is CASSSLDYEQYF. In nucleotides, the CDR3 is TGTGCCAGCAGCTCCCTGGACTACGAGCAGTACTTC.